This TCR beta chain comes out of a study of T cell responses to AZD1222 COVID-19 vaccine. After removal of 5 bases from V and 5 bases from J, the junction contained 6 bases not matched to a gene. The germline gives CDR1 LNHNV, CDR2 YYDKDF (reference sequence). CDR3 size: 15 residues. The table came from immunoSEQ multiplex PCR; TCRdb's copy has only in-frame clones and leaves some out. The table has around 110,000 clones, around 94% seen once. V is TRBV15 and J is TRBJ2-2, with 9 bases identical to TRBD1. The sequence was collected from an adult who received the AZD1222 COVID-19 vaccine. Sample: peripheral blood, taken 28 days after the second AZD1222 dose. The CDR3 region has the DNA TGTGCCACCAGCGACAGGGGGTTCTGGACCGGGGAGCTGTTTTTT. Its protein product is CATSDRGFWTGELFF.